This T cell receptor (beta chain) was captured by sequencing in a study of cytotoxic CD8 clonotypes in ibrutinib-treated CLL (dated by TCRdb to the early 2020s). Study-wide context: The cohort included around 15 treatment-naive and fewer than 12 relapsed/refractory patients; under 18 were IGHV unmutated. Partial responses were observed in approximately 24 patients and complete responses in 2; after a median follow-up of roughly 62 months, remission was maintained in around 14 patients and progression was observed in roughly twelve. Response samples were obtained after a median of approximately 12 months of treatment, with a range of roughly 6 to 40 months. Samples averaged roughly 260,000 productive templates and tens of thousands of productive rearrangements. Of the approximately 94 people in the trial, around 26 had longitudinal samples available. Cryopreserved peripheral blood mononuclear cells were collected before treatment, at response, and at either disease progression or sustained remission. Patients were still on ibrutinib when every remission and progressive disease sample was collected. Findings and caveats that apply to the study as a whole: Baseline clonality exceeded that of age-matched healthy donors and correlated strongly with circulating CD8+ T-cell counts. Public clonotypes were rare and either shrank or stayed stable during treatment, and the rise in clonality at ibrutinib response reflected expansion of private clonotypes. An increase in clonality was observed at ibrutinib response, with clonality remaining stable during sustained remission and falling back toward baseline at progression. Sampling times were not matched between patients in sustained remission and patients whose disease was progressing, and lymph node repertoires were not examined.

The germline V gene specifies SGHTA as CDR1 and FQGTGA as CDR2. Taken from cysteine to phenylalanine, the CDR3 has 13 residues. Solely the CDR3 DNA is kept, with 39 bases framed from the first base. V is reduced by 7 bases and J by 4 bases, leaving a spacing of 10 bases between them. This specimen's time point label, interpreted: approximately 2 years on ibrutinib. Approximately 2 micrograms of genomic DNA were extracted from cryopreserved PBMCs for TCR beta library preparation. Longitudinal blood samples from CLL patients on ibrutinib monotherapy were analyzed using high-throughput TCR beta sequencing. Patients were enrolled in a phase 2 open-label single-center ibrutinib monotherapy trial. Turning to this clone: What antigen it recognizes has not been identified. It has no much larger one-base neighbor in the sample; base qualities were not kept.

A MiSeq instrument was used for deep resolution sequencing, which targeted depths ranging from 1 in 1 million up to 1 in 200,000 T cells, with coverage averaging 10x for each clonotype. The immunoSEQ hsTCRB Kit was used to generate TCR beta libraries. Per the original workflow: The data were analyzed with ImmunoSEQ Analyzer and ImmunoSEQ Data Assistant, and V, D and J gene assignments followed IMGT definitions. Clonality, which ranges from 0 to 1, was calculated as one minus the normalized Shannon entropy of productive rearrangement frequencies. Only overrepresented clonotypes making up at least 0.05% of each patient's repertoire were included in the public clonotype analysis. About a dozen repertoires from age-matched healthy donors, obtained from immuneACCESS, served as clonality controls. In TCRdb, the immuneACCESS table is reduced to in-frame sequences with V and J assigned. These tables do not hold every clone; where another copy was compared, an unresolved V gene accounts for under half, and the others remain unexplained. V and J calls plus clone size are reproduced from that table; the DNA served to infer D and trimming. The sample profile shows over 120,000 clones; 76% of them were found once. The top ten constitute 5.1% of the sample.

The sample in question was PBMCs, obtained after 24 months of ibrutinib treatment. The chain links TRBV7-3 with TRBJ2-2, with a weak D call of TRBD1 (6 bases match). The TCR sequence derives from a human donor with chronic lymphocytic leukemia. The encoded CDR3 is CASTGTPTGELFF. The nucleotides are TGTGCCAGCACCGGGACACCCACCGGGGAGCTGTTTTTT.